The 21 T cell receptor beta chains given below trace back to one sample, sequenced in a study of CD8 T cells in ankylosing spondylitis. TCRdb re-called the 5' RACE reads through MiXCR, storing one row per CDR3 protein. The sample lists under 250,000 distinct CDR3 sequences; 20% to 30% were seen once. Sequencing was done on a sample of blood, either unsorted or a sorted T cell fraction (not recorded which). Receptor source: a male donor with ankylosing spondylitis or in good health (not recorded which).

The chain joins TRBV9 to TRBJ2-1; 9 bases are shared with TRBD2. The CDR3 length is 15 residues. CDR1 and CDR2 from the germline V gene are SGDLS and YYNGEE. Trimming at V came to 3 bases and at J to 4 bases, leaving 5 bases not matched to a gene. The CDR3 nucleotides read TGTGCCAGCAGCGGGTCGGCGGGAGGGTACAATGAGCAGTTCTTC. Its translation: CASSGSAGGYNEQFF.

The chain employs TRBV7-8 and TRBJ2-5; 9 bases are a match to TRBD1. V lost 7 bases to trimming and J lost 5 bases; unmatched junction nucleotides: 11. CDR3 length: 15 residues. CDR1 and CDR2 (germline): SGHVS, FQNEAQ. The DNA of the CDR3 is TGTGCCAGCACAAACGACCGGGACAGGGTGGAGACCCAGTACTTC. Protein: CASTNDRDRVETQYF.

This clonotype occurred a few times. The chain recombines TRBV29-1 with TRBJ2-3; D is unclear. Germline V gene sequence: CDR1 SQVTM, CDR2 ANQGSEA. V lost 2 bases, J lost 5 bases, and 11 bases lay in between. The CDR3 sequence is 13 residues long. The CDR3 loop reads CSVEWAAGDTQYF. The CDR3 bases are TGCAGCGTTGAATGGGCCGCAGGAGATACGCAGTATTTT.

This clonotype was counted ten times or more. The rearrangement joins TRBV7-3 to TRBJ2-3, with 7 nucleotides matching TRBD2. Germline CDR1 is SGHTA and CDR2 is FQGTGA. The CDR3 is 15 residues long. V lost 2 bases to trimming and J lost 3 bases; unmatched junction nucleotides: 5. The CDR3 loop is CASSLGLGGTDTQYF. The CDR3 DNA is TGTGCCAGCAGCTTAGGACTAGGAGGAACAGATACGCAGTATTTT. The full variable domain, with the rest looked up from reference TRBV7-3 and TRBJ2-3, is GAGVSQTPSNKVTEKGKYVELRCDPISGHTALYWYRQSLGQGPEFLIYFQGTGAADDSGLPNDRFFAVRPEGSVSTLKIQRTERGDSAVYLCASSLGLGGTDTQYFGPGTRLTVL.

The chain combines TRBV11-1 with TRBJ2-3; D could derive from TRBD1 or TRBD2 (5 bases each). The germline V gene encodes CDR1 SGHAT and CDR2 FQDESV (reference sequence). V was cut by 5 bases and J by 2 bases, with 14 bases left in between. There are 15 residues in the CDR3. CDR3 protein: CASSPAGGDTDTQYF. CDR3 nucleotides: TGTGCCAGCAGCCCCGCTGGGGGAGACACAGATACGCAGTATTTT.

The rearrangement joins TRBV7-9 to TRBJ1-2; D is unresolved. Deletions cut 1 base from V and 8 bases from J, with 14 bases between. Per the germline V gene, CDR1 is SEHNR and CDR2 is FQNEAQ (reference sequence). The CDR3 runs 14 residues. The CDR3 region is CASSLDWALGGYTF. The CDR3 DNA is TGTGCCAGCAGCTTAGACTGGGCCCTAGGGGGCTACACCTTC.

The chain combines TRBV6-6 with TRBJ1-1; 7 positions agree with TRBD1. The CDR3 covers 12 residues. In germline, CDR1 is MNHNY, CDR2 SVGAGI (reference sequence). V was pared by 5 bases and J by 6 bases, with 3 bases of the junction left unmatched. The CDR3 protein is CASSRQGAEAFF. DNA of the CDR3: TGTGCCAGCAGTAGACAGGGCGCTGAAGCTTTCTTT.

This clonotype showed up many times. The CDR3, as DNA: TGTGCCAGCAGCTTACTGGGTCAGGGGAGAGAGACCCAGTACTTC. Protein product: CASSLLGQGRETQYF. The chain couples TRBV7-2 to TRBJ2-5, with a possible D match to TRBD1 (6 bases). This CDR3 spans 15 amino acids. Trimming removed 2 bases from V and 4 bases from J, with 14 bases in between. Per the germline V gene, CDR1 is SGHTA and CDR2 is FQGNSA.

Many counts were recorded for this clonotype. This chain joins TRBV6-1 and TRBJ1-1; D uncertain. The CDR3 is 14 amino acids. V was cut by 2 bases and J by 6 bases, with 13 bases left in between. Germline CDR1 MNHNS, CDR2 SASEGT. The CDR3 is CASSETWVRPEAFF. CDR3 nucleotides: TGTGCCAGCAGTGAAACGTGGGTGCGGCCTGAAGCTTTCTTT.

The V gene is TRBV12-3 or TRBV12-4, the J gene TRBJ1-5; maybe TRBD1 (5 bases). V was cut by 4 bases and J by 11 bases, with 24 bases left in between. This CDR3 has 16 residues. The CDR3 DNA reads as TGTGCCAGCAGTTGGGGACCGGGGCAGGGAGAGTCGGCCCAGCATTTT. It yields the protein CASSWGPGQGESAQHF.

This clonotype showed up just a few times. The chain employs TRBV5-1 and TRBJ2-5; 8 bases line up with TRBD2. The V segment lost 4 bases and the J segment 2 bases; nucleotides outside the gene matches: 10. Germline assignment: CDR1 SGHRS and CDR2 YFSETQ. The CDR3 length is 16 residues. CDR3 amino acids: CASSPRSAGGQETQYF. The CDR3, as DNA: TGCGCCAGCAGCCCCCGATCGGCGGGAGGTCAAGAGACCCAGTACTTC.

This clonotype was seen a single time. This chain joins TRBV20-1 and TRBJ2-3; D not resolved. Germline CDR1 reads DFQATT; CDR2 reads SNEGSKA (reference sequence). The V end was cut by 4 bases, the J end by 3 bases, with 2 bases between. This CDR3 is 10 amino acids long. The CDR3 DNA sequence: TGCAGTGCTATGACAGATACGCAGTATTTT. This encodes CSAMTDTQYF.

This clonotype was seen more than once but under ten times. The CDR3 DNA reads TGCAGCGTTGTCATGGGCCCTGCTAACTATGGCTACACCTTC. Its translation: CSVVMGPANYGYTF. This rearrangement joins TRBV29-1 to TRBJ1-2, with D unresolved. Germline V gene sequence: CDR1 SQVTM, CDR2 ANQGSEA. V lost 4 bases and J 0 bases, leaving 12 bases between the germline ends. The CDR3 sequence is 14 residues long.

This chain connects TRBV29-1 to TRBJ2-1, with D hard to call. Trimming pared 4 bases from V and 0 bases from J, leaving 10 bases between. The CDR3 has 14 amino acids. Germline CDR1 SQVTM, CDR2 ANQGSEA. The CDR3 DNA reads TGCAGCGTTGGTGGTCGGAGCTCCTACAATGAGCAGTTCTTC. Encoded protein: CSVGGRSSYNEQFF.

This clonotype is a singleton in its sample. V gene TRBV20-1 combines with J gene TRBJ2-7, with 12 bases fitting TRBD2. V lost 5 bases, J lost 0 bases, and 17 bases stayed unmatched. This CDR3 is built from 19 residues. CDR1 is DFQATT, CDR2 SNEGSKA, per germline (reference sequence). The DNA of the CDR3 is TGCAGTGCTTCCTGGGGCTTACTAGCGGGAGGACACCGCTCCTACGAGCAGTACTTC. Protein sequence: CSASWGLLAGGHRSYEQYF.

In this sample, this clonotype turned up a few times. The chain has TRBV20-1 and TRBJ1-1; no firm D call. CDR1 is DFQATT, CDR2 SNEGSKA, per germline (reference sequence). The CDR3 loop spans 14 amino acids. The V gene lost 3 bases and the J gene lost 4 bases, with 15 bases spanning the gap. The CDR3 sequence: CSASIRGGSTEAFF. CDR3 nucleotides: TGCAGTGCTAGTATCCGGGGTGGTAGCACTGAAGCTTTCTTT.

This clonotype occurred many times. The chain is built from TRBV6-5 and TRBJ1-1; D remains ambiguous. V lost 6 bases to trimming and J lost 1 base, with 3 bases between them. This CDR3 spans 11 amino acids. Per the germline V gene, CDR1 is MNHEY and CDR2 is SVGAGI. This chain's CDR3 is CASSRNTEAFF. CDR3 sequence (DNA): TGTGCCAGCAGCCGGAACACTGAAGCTTTCTTT.

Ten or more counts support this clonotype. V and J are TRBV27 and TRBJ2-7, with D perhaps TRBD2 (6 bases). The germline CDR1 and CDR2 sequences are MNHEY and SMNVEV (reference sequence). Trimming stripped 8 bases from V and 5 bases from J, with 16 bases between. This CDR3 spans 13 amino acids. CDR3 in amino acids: CASSTASVNEQYF. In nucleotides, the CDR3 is TGTGCCAGCTCGACGGCTAGCGTCAACGAGCAGTACTTC.

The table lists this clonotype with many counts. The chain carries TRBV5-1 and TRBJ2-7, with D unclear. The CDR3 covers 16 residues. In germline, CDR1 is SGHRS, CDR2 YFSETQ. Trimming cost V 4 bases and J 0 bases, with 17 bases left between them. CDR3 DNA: TGCGCCAGCAGCGACCCGGACGGAAGCTACTCCTACGAGCAGTACTTC. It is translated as CASSDPDGSYSYEQYF.

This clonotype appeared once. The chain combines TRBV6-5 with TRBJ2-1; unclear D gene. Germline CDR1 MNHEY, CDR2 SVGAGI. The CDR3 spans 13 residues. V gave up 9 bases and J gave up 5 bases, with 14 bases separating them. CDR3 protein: CASSHLGNNEQFF. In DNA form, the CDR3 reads TGTGCCAGTAGTCACTTGGGCAACAATGAGCAGTTCTTC.

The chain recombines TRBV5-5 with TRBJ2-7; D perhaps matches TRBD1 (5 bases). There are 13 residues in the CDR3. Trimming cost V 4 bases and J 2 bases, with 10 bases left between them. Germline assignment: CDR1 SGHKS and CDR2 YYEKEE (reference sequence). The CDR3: CASSETVTYEQYF. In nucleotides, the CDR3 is TGTGCCAGCAGCGAGACAGTAACCTACGAGCAGTACTTC.